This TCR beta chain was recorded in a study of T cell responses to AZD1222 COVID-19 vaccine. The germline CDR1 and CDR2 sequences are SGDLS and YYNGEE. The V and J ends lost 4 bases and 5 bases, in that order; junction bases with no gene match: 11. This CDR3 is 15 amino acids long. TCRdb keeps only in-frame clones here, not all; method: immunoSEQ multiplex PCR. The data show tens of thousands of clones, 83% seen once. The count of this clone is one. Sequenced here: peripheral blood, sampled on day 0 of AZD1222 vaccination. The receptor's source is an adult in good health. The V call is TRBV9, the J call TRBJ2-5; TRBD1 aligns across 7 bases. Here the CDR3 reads CASSPRAGGTETQYF. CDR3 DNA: TGTGCCAGCAGCCCCCGTGCAGGGGGTACCGAGACCCAGTACTTC.